These 27 T cell receptor beta chains originate from one sample sequenced in a study of T cells after yellow fever vaccination. TCRdb passed the 5' RACE reads through MiXCR, listing each CDR3 protein once. The profile shows around 110,000 distinct CDR3 sequences, 7% to 8.5% of them singletons. Sequences were derived from CD8+ T cells sorted from PBMCs, sampled 45 days after the yellow fever booster vaccination. The source of these receptors is a man aged 25-45 years who received the YFV17D yellow fever vaccine.

In this sample, this clonotype turned up many times. The chain has TRBV29-1 and TRBJ2-3; 11 bases are shared with TRBD2. The germline V gene encodes CDR1 SQVTM and CDR2 ANQGSEA. The CDR3 is 19 amino acids. V shed 0 bases, J shed 0 bases, and the junction held 11 bases outside the gene matches. The CDR3 DNA is TGCAGCGTTGAAGATCCGTCTAGCGGGAGGCCAATCAGCACAGATACGCAGTATTTT. Its protein is CSVEDPSSGRPISTDTQYF.

This clonotype was counted between two and nine times. V usage is TRBV11-2 and J usage is TRBJ2-2, with D hard to call. The ends were cut back, 3 bases at V and 5 bases at J, with 13 bases in the middle. The CDR3 covers 15 residues. The germline V gene encodes CDR1 SGHAT and CDR2 FQNNGV. CDR3 bases: TGTGCCAGCAGCTTGATCGTCTTAGGGACCGGGGAGCTGTTTTTT. Amino acid sequence: CASSLIVLGTGELFF.

The sample holds many counts of this clonotype. This chain links TRBV18 with TRBJ2-7; 10 nucleotides line up with TRBD1. Trimming took 7 bases from V and 5 from J; bases not matched to a gene: 5. Germline-derived CDR1 and CDR2 are KGHSH and LQKENI. The CDR3 is 13 residues long. DNA for the CDR3: TGTGCCAGCTTAGACAGGGGGCCAAACGAGCAGTACTTC. Its protein product is CASLDRGPNEQYF.

This clonotype was counted at least ten times. The chain couples TRBV7-6 to TRBJ2-7, with D tentatively TRBD1 or TRBD2 (5 bases each). V lost 1 base and J lost 0, with 13 bases in between. Looked up from germline, CDR1 is SGHVS and CDR2 is FNYEAQ. The CDR3 contains 16 residues. This chain's CDR3 is CASSLVARGNSYEQYF. The CDR3 DNA reads TGTGCCAGCAGCTTAGTAGCGAGGGGTAACTCCTACGAGCAGTACTTC.

This clonotype was found many times. The rearrangement uses TRBV20-1 and TRBJ1-4, with 10 bases matching TRBD1. The trim removed 1 base at V and 2 bases at J, leaving 10 bases unmatched. This CDR3 spans 18 amino acids. Germline CDR1 is DFQATT and CDR2 is SNEGSKA (reference sequence). CDR3 residues: CSARVPLPGQGTNEKLFF. Here the CDR3 DNA reads TGCAGTGCTAGAGTACCCCTACCGGGACAGGGGACTAATGAAAAACTGTTTTTT.

This clonotype was observed at least ten times. V usage is TRBV10-3 and J usage is TRBJ2-7; D perhaps matches TRBD1 (6 bases). Between the trimmed V and J ends, which lost 3 bases and 5 bases, there was a span of 20 bases. The CDR3 extends over 16 amino acids. The germline CDR1 and CDR2 sequences are ENHRY and SYGVKD. The CDR3 nucleotides read TGTGCCATCAGTGACCTTGGGGGCGCGGCAAGGAACGAGCAGTACTTC. Amino acids: CAISDLGGAARNEQYF.

This clonotype was recorded many times. This rearrangement joins TRBV27 to TRBJ2-7; D is possibly TRBD1 or TRBD2 (6 bases each). This CDR3 has 14 amino acids. The V end was cut by 0 bases, the J end by 5 bases, with 11 bases between. The germline V gene has CDR1 MNHEY and CDR2 SMNVEV (reference sequence). The CDR3 protein is CASSLSRGLNEQYF. CDR3 nucleotides: TGTGCCAGCAGTTTATCACGGGGGCTAAACGAGCAGTACTTC.

The chain is built from TRBV27 and TRBJ1-1, with D unresolved. The length of the CDR3 is 14 residues. From germline, CDR1 is MNHEY and CDR2 SMNVEV (reference sequence). V lost 5 bases to trimming and J lost 1 base, with 11 bases between them. CDR3 in amino acids: CASSNPARNTEAFF. In nucleotides, the CDR3 is TGTGCCAGCAGTAACCCGGCGAGGAACACTGAAGCTTTCTTT.

In this sample, this clonotype turned up once. The rearrangement links TRBV7-9 to TRBJ2-3; tentatively, D is TRBD2 (6 bases). Germline V gives CDR1 SEHNR, CDR2 FQNEAQ (reference sequence). Trimming shortened V by 5 bases and J by 5 bases, and 17 bases separated the two germline ends. This CDR3 is built from 15 residues. The CDR3 protein is CASSTPRGNQDTQYF. CDR3 coding DNA: TGTGCCAGCAGCACCCCGCGGGGCAATCAAGATACGCAGTATTTT. Drawing the rest from reference TRBV7-9 and TRBJ2-3, the complete variable domain is DTGVSQNPRHKITKRGQNVTFRCDPISEHNRLYWYRQTLGQGPEFLTYFQNEAQLEKSRLLSDRFSAERPKGSFSTLEIQRTEQGDSAMYLCASSTPRGNQDTQYFGPGTRLTVL.

This clonotype showed up just a few times. J is TRBJ2-5 and V is TRBV29-1; D is unresolved. V was clipped by 6 bases and J by 2 bases, with 10 bases between them. Germline CDR1 reads SQVTM; CDR2 reads ANQGSEA. The CDR3 consists of 12 residues. The CDR3 protein is CSVRSEQETQYF. In nucleotides, the CDR3 is TGCAGCGTGAGATCAGAGCAAGAGACCCAGTACTTC. Full variable domain (rest looked up from reference TRBV29-1 and TRBJ2-5): SAVISQKPSRDICQRGTSLTIQCQVDSQVTMMFWYRQQPGQSLTLIATANQGSEATYESGFVIDKFPISRPNLTFSTLTVSNMSPEDSSIYLCSVRSEQETQYFGPGTRLLVL.

This clonotype was observed many times. This chain connects TRBV4-3 to TRBJ2-7, with 12 bases identical to TRBD1. The J segment lost 5 bases and the V segment lost 2 bases, leaving 4 bases of the junction unmatched. The CDR3 consists of 15 residues. In germline, CDR1 is LGHNA, CDR2 YSLEER. Written as DNA, the CDR3 is TGCGCCAGCAGCCAATTGGGGACAGGGGGCAACGAGCAGTACTTC. Its protein product is CASSQLGTGGNEQYF.

This clonotype has just a few counts. This rearrangement joins TRBV25-1 to TRBJ2-3; 7 bases align to TRBD2. The length of the CDR3 is 18 residues. Germline V gene sequence: CDR1 MGHDK, CDR2 SYGVNS. With 1 base clipped from V and 3 bases from J, the junction kept 13 bases outside the gene matches. The CDR3 nucleotides read TGTGCCAGCAGTGAATTTTCCGGACTAGAGTGGGTAACAGATACGCAGTATTTT. Residues: CASSEFSGLEWVTDTQYF.

J is TRBJ2-7 and V is TRBV20-1, with D possibly matching TRBD2 (5 bases). CDR3 length: 12 residues. Germline V gene data show CDR1 as DFQATT and CDR2 as SNEGSKA (reference sequence). V was cut by 5 bases and J by 1 base, with 9 bases left in between. Written as DNA, the CDR3 is TGCAGTGCTCAGGACTGGTCCTACGAGCAGTACTTC. Protein: CSAQDWSYEQYF.

V gene TRBV5-1 combines with J gene TRBJ2-2; D might be TRBD1 (5 bases). Trimming cost V 1 base and J 4 bases, with 14 bases left between them. Germline V gene sequence: CDR1 SGHRS, CDR2 YFSETQ. CDR3 length: 16 amino acids. CDR3 sequence reads: CASSLSGQGGTGELFF. The CDR3 region has the DNA TGCGCCAGCAGCTTGTCAGGCCAGGGTGGCACCGGGGAGCTGTTTTTT. Complete variable domain (other parts from reference TRBV5-1 and TRBJ2-2): KAGVTQTPRYLIKTRGQQVTLSCSPISGHRSVSWYQQTPGQGLQFLFEYFSETQRNKGNFPGRFSGRQFSNSRSEMNVSTLELGDSALYLCASSLSGQGGTGELFFGEGSRLTVL.

In its sample, this clonotype was seen a few times. The chain employs TRBV5-5 and TRBJ2-5, with TRBD1 matching over 9 bases. The germline V gene encodes CDR1 SGHKS and CDR2 YYEKEE (reference sequence). The trim removed 4 bases at V and 4 bases at J, leaving 2 bases unmatched. The CDR3 sequence is 13 residues long. This CDR3 reads CASSPGQGETQYF. CDR3 nucleotide sequence: TGTGCCAGCAGCCCGGGACAGGGAGAGACCCAGTACTTC. Together with reference TRBV5-5 and TRBJ2-5, the CDR3 gives the full variable domain: DAGVTQSPTHLIKTRGQQVTLRCSPISGHKSVSWYQQVLGQGPQFIFQYYEKEERGRGNFPDRFSARQFPNYSSELNVNALLLGDSALYLCASSPGQGETQYFGPGTRLLVL.

In its sample, this clonotype was seen a few times. The chain carries TRBV27 and TRBJ1-5, with D possibly matching TRBD1 (5 bases). There are 14 residues in the CDR3. The germline V gene has CDR1 MNHEY and CDR2 SMNVEV (reference sequence). Deletions cut 8 bases from V and 3 bases from J, with 14 bases between. The DNA for the CDR3 is TGTGCCAGCCGGGCTGCGGGGGTCAATCAGCCCCAGCATTTT. Protein: CASRAAGVNQPQHF.

This sequence joins TRBV7-2 and TRBJ2-7, with TRBD2 matching 9 bases. Germline-derived CDR1 and CDR2 are SGHTA and FQGNSA. This CDR3 contains 13 residues. The J segment lost 4 bases and the V segment lost 8 bases, leaving 6 bases of the junction unmatched. The CDR3 is CASGWREGYEQYF. Here the CDR3 DNA reads TGTGCCAGCGGCTGGCGGGAGGGATACGAGCAGTACTTC.

This clonotype was counted at least ten times. The CDR3 here is CASSYVGGVVETQYF. The CDR3 DNA sequence: TGTGCCAGCAGTTATGTCGGGGGTGTGGTGGAGACCCAGTACTTC. The chain employs TRBV6-5 and TRBJ2-5, with D maybe TRBD2 (6 bases). Germline-derived CDR1 and CDR2 are MNHEY and SVGAGI. V lost 3 bases, J lost 5 bases, and 16 bases lay in between. CDR3 size: 15 residues.

This clonotype was observed a few times. This chain uses TRBV7-2 with TRBJ2-1; D perhaps matches TRBD1 (6 bases). V lost 1 base to trimming and J lost 4 bases, with 14 bases between them. Germline CDR1 SGHTA, CDR2 FQGNSA. The length of the CDR3 is 16 residues. This chain's CDR3 is CASSLVQVRGYNEQFF. CDR3 nucleotide sequence: TGTGCCAGCAGCTTAGTACAGGTCAGGGGATACAATGAGCAGTTCTTC.

This clonotype appeared a few times. V usage is TRBV4-3 and J usage is TRBJ2-7; the match to TRBD2 covers 8 bases. V dropped 2 bases and J dropped 3; count of bases not matched to a gene: 12. The germline V gene encodes CDR1 LGHNA and CDR2 YSLEER. The CDR3 covers 17 residues. In DNA form, the CDR3 reads TGCGCCAGCAGCCAACCACGAAGCGGGACTAGGAGCTACGAGCAGTACTTC. It specifies CASSQPRSGTRSYEQYF.

This clonotype turned up a few times. The rearrangement joins TRBV4-3 to TRBJ2-3; D gene uncertain. The germline CDR1 and CDR2 sequences are LGHNA and YSLEER. Deletions cut 0 bases from V and 2 bases from J, with 6 bases between. The CDR3 has 14 residues. CDR3 nucleotide sequence: TGCGCCAGCAGCCAAGAGGCCGACACAGATACGCAGTATTTT. It is translated as CASSQEADTDTQYF.

Details on this clonotype: Given a much more abundant clone one base away, this may be a read error. J is TRBJ2-7 and V is TRBV6-5; D could derive from TRBD1 or TRBD2 (5 bases each). The CDR3 has 14 amino acids. Germline-derived CDR1 and CDR2 are MNHEY and SVGAGI. The CDR3 region is CTSSYERGSYEQYF. The CDR3 coding sequence is TGTACCAGCAGTTACGAGAGGGGATCCTACGAGCAGTACTTC.

This clonotype was seen at least ten times. The chain joins TRBV27 to TRBJ2-7, with a tentative D call TRBD2 (6 bases). From germline, CDR1 is MNHEY and CDR2 SMNVEV (reference sequence). V was pared by 2 bases and J by 4 bases, with 15 bases between. The CDR3 covers 15 residues. CDR3 bases: TGTGCCAGCAGTTTAAGCCAGGGACTTCGGTACGAGCAGTACTTC. Its protein is CASSLSQGLRYEQYF.

This clonotype was counted many times. V is TRBV27 and J is TRBJ1-6, with D tentatively TRBD1 (5 bases). Trimming took off 8 bases at V and 6 bases at J, with 20 bases between the two ends. Germline loops: CDR1 MNHEY, CDR2 SMNVEV (reference sequence). The CDR3 consists of 16 residues. In DNA form, the CDR3 reads TGTGCCAGCTCCCCCTGGGGGGGTTCTGTTAATTCACCCCTCCACTTT. This codes for CASSPWGGSVNSPLHF.

The gene calls are TRBV23-1 and TRBJ2-7; tentative D call: TRBD1 (6 bases). TRBV23-1 is designated an ORF whose function remains uncertain. Trimming pared 2 bases from V and 3 bases from J, leaving 17 bases between. The CDR3 runs 16 residues. In DNA form, the CDR3 reads TGCGCCAGCAGTCAAACCCCCGGGACACTGAACTACGAGCAGTACTTC. Its translation: CASSQTPGTLNYEQYF.

The table lists this clonotype with many counts. The chain joins TRBV11-2 to TRBJ2-1; D unresolved. Trimming removed 4 bases from V and 3 bases from J, with 10 bases in between. Germline lookup yields CDR1 SGHAT and CDR2 FQNNGV. This CDR3 comprises 14 residues. The CDR3: CASSSPTHYNEQFF. Here the CDR3 DNA reads TGTGCCAGCAGCTCCCCGACACACTACAATGAGCAGTTCTTC.

This clonotype has more than one count but fewer than ten. The V and J genes are TRBV3-1 and TRBJ2-1; D is uncertain. The germline V and J ends were trimmed by 1 base and 3 bases, with 7 bases remaining between them. CDR3 length: 14 amino acids. Germline V gene sequence: CDR1 LGHDT, CDR2 YNNKEL (reference sequence). DNA for the CDR3: TGTGCCAGCAGCCAAGGAGGCCTCTACAATGAGCAGTTCTTC. Encoded protein: CASSQGGLYNEQFF.